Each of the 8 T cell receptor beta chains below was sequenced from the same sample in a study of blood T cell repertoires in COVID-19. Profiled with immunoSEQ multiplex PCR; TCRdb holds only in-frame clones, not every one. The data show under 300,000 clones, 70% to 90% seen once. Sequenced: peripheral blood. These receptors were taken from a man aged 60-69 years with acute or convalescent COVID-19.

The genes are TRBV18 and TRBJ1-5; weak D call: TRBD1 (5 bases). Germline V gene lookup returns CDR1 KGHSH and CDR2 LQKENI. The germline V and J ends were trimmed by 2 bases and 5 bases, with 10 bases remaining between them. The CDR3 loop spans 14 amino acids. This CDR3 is CASSPGQGDQPQHF. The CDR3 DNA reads TGTGCCAGCTCACCAGGGCAGGGTGATCAGCCCCAGCATTTT.

This CDR3 reads CASSLGTGPWGYEQYF. CDR3 in DNA: TGTGCCAGCAGTTTAGGGACAGGTCCATGGGGATACGAGCAGTACTTC. V is TRBV28 and J is TRBJ2-7, with 8 bases fitting TRBD1. J lost 4 bases, V lost 2 bases, and 10 bases had no gene match. This CDR3 is 16 amino acids long. In germline, CDR1 is MDHEN, CDR2 SYDVKM.

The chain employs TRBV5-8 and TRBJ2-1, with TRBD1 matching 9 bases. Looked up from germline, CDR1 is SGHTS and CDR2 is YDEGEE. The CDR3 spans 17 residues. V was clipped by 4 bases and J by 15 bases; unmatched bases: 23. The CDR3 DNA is TGTGCCAGCAGCGCCATAGGGACAGGGTATTCCGCCTGGCGTCCGTTCTTC. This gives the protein CASSAIGTGYSAWRPFF.

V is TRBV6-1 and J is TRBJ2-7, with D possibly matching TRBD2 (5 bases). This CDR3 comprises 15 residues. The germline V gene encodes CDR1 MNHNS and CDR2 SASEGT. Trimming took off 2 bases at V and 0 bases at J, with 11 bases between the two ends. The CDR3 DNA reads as TGTGCCAGCAGTGAATACGGGATTTACTCCTACGAGCAGTACTTC. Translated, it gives CASSEYGIYSYEQYF.

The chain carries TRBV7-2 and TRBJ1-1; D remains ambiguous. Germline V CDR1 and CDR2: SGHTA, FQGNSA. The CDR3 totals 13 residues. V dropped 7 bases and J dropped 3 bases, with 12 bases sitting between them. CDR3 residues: CASNPGLDTEAFF. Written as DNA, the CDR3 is TGTGCCAGCAACCCCGGACTTGACACTGAAGCTTTCTTT.

DNA for the CDR3: TGTGCCAGCAGTTTAGGAACGGGAGGGCCCAGGCATGAGCAGTTCTTC. It codes for CASSLGTGGPRHEQFF. The chain links TRBV27 to TRBJ2-1; 8 nucleotides line up with TRBD2. Germline loops: CDR1 MNHEY, CDR2 SMNVEV (reference sequence). CDR3 length: 16 amino acids. J lost 8 bases, V lost 2 bases, and 11 bases had no gene match.

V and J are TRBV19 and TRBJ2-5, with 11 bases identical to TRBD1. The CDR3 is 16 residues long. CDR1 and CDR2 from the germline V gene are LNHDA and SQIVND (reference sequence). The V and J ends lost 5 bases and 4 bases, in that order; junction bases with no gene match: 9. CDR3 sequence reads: CASSLTDRGHGETQYF. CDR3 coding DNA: TGTGCCAGTAGTCTAACGGACAGGGGGCATGGAGAGACCCAGTACTTC.

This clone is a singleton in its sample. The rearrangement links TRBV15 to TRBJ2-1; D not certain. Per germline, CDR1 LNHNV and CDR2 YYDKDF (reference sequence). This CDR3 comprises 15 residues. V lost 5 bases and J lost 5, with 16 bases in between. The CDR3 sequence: CATSFAVLLNNEQFF. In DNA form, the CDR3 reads TGTGCCACCAGCTTCGCGGTCCTCTTGAACAATGAGCAGTTCTTC.